This passage covers 20 T cell receptor beta chains from one sample sequenced in a study of cytomegalovirus exposure and HLA in healthy donors. The PCR used 60 Vbeta and 13 Jbeta primers. Sequencing was performed with immunoSEQ multiplex PCR; in TCRdb, only in-frame clones are kept and a portion is missing. Seen here are about 140,000 clones, approximately 65% observed once, and the top ten hold around 6.3%. Sequenced: PBMCs. The receptors were sampled from a woman aged 60-75 years in good health and CMV-seronegative.

This clone was seen more than once but under ten times. The V and J genes are TRBV13 and TRBJ1-1, with 7 bases matching TRBD1. The germline V gene has CDR1 PRHDT and CDR2 FYEKMQ (reference sequence). The CDR3 is made up of 13 amino acids. The trim removed 2 bases at V and 8 bases at J, leaving 5 bases unmatched. The CDR3 loop is CASSLSPQGEAFF. CDR3 DNA sequence: TGTGCCAGCAGCTTATCACCACAGGGGGAAGCTTTCTTT.

In this sample, this clone turned up once. The rearrangement joins TRBV6-5 to TRBJ2-4, with TRBD2 as a possible D gene (5 bases). V was clipped by 5 bases and J by 6 bases, with 11 bases between them. Germline V gene lookup returns CDR1 MNHEY and CDR2 SVGAGI. This CDR3 is built from 13 residues. The CDR3 here is CASSGPGINIQYF. DNA for the CDR3: TGTGCCAGCAGTGGCCCCGGGATAAACATTCAGTACTTC.

The DNA of the CDR3 is TGTGCCAGCAGCCACCCGGGACTAGCGGGGGGGCCTGGGGCAAGCGAGCAGTACTTC. Its protein product is CASSHPGLAGGPGASEQYF. The rearrangement joins TRBV7-8 to TRBJ2-7; 16 positions agree with TRBD2. Looked up from germline, CDR1 is SGHVS and CDR2 is FQNEAQ. V was pared by 5 bases and J by 6 bases, with 16 bases of the junction left unmatched. The CDR3 runs 19 residues.

This sequence joins TRBV5-6 and TRBJ1-4, with D hard to call. Germline CDR1 SGHDT, CDR2 YYEEEE. The CDR3 covers 14 residues. V was trimmed by 4 bases and J by 0 bases, leaving 7 bases between them. CDR3 sequence: CASSGEATNEKLFF. CDR3 in DNA: TGTGCCAGCAGCGGAGAGGCAACTAATGAAAAACTGTTTTTT.

The chain recombines TRBV5-1 with TRBJ2-1, with 13 bases aligning to TRBD2. CDR3 length: 14 amino acids. Germline lookup yields CDR1 SGHRS and CDR2 YFSETQ. Trimming took 2 bases from V and 8 from J; bases not matched to a gene: 1. CDR3 sequence (DNA): TGCGCCAGCAGCTTTGGACTAGCGGGAGATGAGCAGTTCTTC. This codes for CASSFGLAGDEQFF.

The chain carries TRBV19 and TRBJ2-5, with D possibly being TRBD1 (6 bases). The CDR3 extends over 13 amino acids. Looked up from germline, CDR1 is LNHDA and CDR2 is SQIVND (reference sequence). Deletions cut 5 bases from V and 7 bases from J, with 14 bases between. The CDR3 protein is CASSDQGIGTQYF. The DNA of the CDR3 is TGTGCCAGTAGTGACCAGGGGATCGGGACCCAGTACTTC.

The chain uses TRBV5-1 and TRBJ2-7; D unclear. Germline-derived CDR1 and CDR2 are SGHRS and YFSETQ. CDR3 length: 14 residues. Trimming shortened V by 4 bases and J by 0 bases, and 11 bases separated the two germline ends. The CDR3 spells CASSVQALSYEQYF. DNA of the CDR3: TGCGCCAGCAGCGTTCAGGCGCTCTCCTACGAGCAGTACTTC.

This clone appeared a few times. V gene TRBV4-3 combines with J gene TRBJ1-3, with D possibly being TRBD1 (6 bases). The CDR3 contains 16 residues. V was pared by 1 base and J by 0 bases, with 10 bases between. The V gene's germline CDR1 is LGHNA and CDR2 YSLEER. The CDR3 DNA reads TGCGCCAGCAGCCAAGCCCGGACAGTCTCTGGAAACACCATATATTTT. This gives the protein CASSQARTVSGNTIYF.

This sequence joins TRBV7-2 and TRBJ2-5; no reliable D call. V shed 1 base and J shed 3 bases, with 9 bases lying between them. The germline V gene encodes CDR1 SGHTA and CDR2 FQGNSA. The CDR3 is 14 residues long. The CDR3 protein is CASSLELLKETQYF. CDR3 coding DNA: TGTGCCAGCAGCTTAGAGCTACTCAAAGAGACCCAGTACTTC.

This chain joins TRBV6-5 and TRBJ2-5; 9 nucleotides align to TRBD1. The V segment lost 6 bases and the J segment 5 bases; nucleotides outside the gene matches: 7. Germline CDR1 reads MNHEY; CDR2 reads SVGAGI. CDR3 length: 14 amino acids. In DNA, the CDR3 is TGTGCCAGCAGCCTAACAGGGGGCAGGGAGACCCAGTACTTC. Its protein product is CASSLTGGRETQYF.

The gene calls are TRBV28 and TRBJ1-4; weak D call: TRBD1 (5 bases). The CDR3 is made up of 13 amino acids. V was clipped by 8 bases and J by 8 bases, with 15 bases between them. Per germline, CDR1 MDHEN and CDR2 SYDVKM. This chain's CDR3 is CASRGGVQEKLFF. CDR3 coding DNA: TGTGCCAGCCGCGGGGGGGTACAAGAAAAACTGTTTTTT.

The table lists this clone with a few counts. The chain joins TRBV19 to TRBJ1-1, with D perhaps TRBD1 (5 bases). This CDR3 comprises 16 residues. Trimming took off 6 bases at V and 1 base at J, with 18 bases between the two ends. CDR1 LNHDA and CDR2 SQIVND come from the germline V gene (reference sequence). The CDR3 protein is CASSDRGGIPNTEAFF. In DNA, the CDR3 is TGTGCCAGTAGCGACCGTGGGGGGATCCCGAACACTGAAGCTTTCTTT.

In its sample, this clone was seen once. The V gene is TRBV19, the J gene TRBJ1-5; TRBD1 matches at 10 bases. The CDR3 spans 14 residues. The V and J ends lost 7 bases and 4 bases, in that order; junction bases with no gene match: 4. The germline gives CDR1 LNHDA, CDR2 SQIVND (reference sequence). The CDR3 region is CASTDRGRNQPQHF. In nucleotides, the CDR3 is TGTGCCAGTACCGACAGGGGGCGAAATCAGCCCCAGCATTTT.

This chain links TRBV6-5 with TRBJ2-2; 7 bases fit TRBD2. Germline CDR1 MNHEY, CDR2 SVGAGI. The CDR3 has 16 amino acids. The ends lost 2 bases at V and 5 bases at J; junction bases unmatched: 8. DNA for the CDR3: TGTGCCAGCAGTTACGAGGCGGGAGTGGGAACCGGGGAGCTGTTTTTT. It yields the protein CASSYEAGVGTGELFF.

This clone appeared a few times. This chain connects TRBV9 to TRBJ2-3; a possible D gene is TRBD2 (6 bases). Trimming took off 4 bases at V and 0 bases at J, with 12 bases between the two ends. Germline V CDR1 and CDR2: SGDLS, YYNGEE. The CDR3 is made up of 15 amino acids. CDR3 nucleotide sequence: TGTGCCAGCAGCCCGGAGGGGAGAAGCACAGATACGCAGTATTTT. Translated, it gives CASSPEGRSTDTQYF.

As concerns this clone: At one end, the junction sequence differs from germline, possibly due to a read error. The chain uses TRBV7-9 and TRBJ1-4; D is unresolved. This CDR3 has 16 amino acids. The germline V gene encodes CDR1 SEHNR and CDR2 FQNEAQ (reference sequence). The chain's CDR3 is CSSSFPGSGIGEKLFF. The CDR3 DNA reads as TGTTCCAGCAGCTTTCCGGGGTCTGGGATAGGTGAAAAACTGTTTTTT.

This CDR3 reads CASSLTSGAYNEQFF. The DNA for the CDR3 is TGTGCCAGCAGTCTAACTAGCGGAGCTTACAATGAGCAGTTCTTC. The V call is TRBV6-1, the J call TRBJ2-1; 8 bases are a match to TRBD2. Germline CDR1 MNHNS, CDR2 SASEGT. After removal of 5 bases from V and 4 bases from J, the junction contained 7 bases not matched to a gene. The CDR3 has 15 amino acids.

The chain carries TRBV4-3 and TRBJ2-3; 7 bases align to TRBD2. The ends lost 0 bases at V and 3 bases at J; junction bases unmatched: 9. The germline V gene has CDR1 LGHNA and CDR2 YSLEER. The CDR3 has 17 amino acids. The CDR3 nucleotides read TGCGCCAGCAGCCAAGACGCCCAGCGGGGCAGGACAGATACGCAGTATTTT. It is translated as CASSQDAQRGRTDTQYF.

The chain is built from TRBV19 and TRBJ2-7, with D hard to call. The germline V gene has CDR1 LNHDA and CDR2 SQIVND (reference sequence). The V and J ends lost 9 bases and 2 bases respectively, with 8 bases between them. The CDR3 consists of 11 residues. CDR3 loop: CASRSTYEQYF. The CDR3 region has the DNA TGTGCCAGCCGTAGTACCTACGAGCAGTACTTC.

This clone was picked up one time. The chain has TRBV7-2 and TRBJ2-7; possible D gene TRBD1, 6 bases. Trimming left V 6 bases short and J 2 bases short, with 8 bases between. The CDR3 has 12 amino acids. Germline assignment: CDR1 SGHTA and CDR2 FQGNSA. The DNA of the CDR3 is TGTGCCAGCAGAGGGGACACCTACGAGCAGTACTTC. It specifies CASRGDTYEQYF.